This T cell receptor beta chain came from a study of cytomegalovirus exposure and HLA in healthy donors. Primers for the PCR totalled 60 Vbeta and 13 Jbeta. This table comes from immunoSEQ multiplex PCR, and its TCRdb copy is limited to in-frame clones, with some not included. The sample consists of about 50,000 clones, around three quarters of them appearing once. Germline trimming cut 4 bases from V and 2 bases from J; bases unmatched to any gene: 13. From germline, CDR1 is SGHKS and CDR2 YYEKEE (reference sequence). There are 17 residues in the CDR3. The rearrangement joins TRBV5-5 to TRBJ2-5, with TRBD1 matching 8 bases. This TCR was recovered from a man in his thirties or forties in good health and CMV-seropositive. Sequenced sample: PBMCs. The chain's CDR3 is CASSVGQGAYSQETQYF. Here the CDR3 DNA reads TGTGCCAGCAGCGTGGGCCAGGGGGCTTACTCTCAAGAGACCCAGTACTTC.